This T cell receptor (beta chain) appears in the sequencing data of a study of T cell responses to AZD1222 COVID-19 vaccine. Study-wide findings and caveats: Reportedly, close to half of spike-specific TCRs are directed against unmutated variant regions. Elevations in Spike-specific TCR breadth and depth followed administration of two AZD1222 doses. Repertoire sampling occurred only after the peak T cell response. The donor cohort was predominantly white British with a female majority, and clonal diversity may have been underestimated.

J gave up 7 bases and V 4 bases, and 5 bases lay outside the gene matches. The CDR3 is made up of 14 amino acids. Germline V gene sequence: CDR1 SGHNT, CDR2 YYREEE (reference sequence). A remark on this clone: Antigen unknown.

Assay used: immunoSEQ multiplex PCR; TCRdb lists only in-frame clones, some missing. The sample holds roughly 140,000 clones; around nine tenths are singletons and the top ten take roughly 5%. The genes are TRBV5-4 and TRBJ1-6; 7 positions agree with TRBD1. The clonotype was recovered from an adult in good health. The material was peripheral blood, obtained on day 0 of AZD1222 vaccination. The CDR3 sequence: CASSIDRVNSPLHF. The CDR3 DNA is TGTGCCAGCAGCATAGACAGGGTAAATTCACCCCTCCACTTT.